What follows are 10 T cell receptor beta chains derived from one specimen sequenced in a study of identical twins. TCRdb recomputed calls from the 5' RACE reads with MiXCR, one row per CDR3 protein. This table holds roughly 710,000 distinct CDR3 sequences, 5.5% to 6.5% found once. Sequencing used naive T cells sorted from blood. The receptors were sampled from a young man in good health.

The V gene is TRBV15, the J gene TRBJ1-5; TRBD1 aligns across 7 bases. Germline loops: CDR1 LNHNV, CDR2 YYDKDF (reference sequence). CDR3 size: 20 residues. V dropped 2 bases and J dropped 5; count of bases not matched to a gene: 21. DNA for the CDR3: TGTGCCACCAGCAGAACAGGTTCAAAAAACAGGGGAGGATTCGATCAGCCCCAGCATTTT. This encodes CATSRTGSKNRGGFDQPQHF.

This clonotype was seen many times. This chain uses TRBV29-1 with TRBJ2-1; D is possibly TRBD1 (6 bases). The V end was cut by 8 bases, the J end by 3 bases, with 17 bases between. Germline V CDR1 and CDR2: SQVTM, ANQGSEA. The CDR3 is 14 amino acids. DNA of the CDR3: TGCAGCTCTAAGGGGGTTCGGGGCTACAATGAGCAGTTCTTC. Amino acids: CSSKGVRGYNEQFF.

This clonotype was picked up a small number of times. The chain is built from TRBV5-5 and TRBJ2-1; D unresolved. Per the germline V gene, CDR1 is SGHKS and CDR2 is YYEKEE (reference sequence). V shed 2 bases and J shed 9 bases, with 9 bases lying between them. The CDR3 is 12 residues long. CDR3 nucleotide sequence: TGTGCCAGCAGCTTTTATCCTACTGAGCAGTTCTTC. This translates into CASSFYPTEQFF.

In its sample, this clonotype was seen a few times. The chain recombines TRBV24-1 with TRBJ2-5; 14 nucleotides match TRBD2. The CDR3 extends over 17 amino acids. The V gene's germline CDR1 is KGHDR and CDR2 SFDVKD. Trimming removed 3 bases from V and 5 bases from J; junction bases left unmatched: 7. DNA for the CDR3: TGTGCCACCAGTGATACGACTAGCGGGAGGGCCCCGGAGACCCAGTACTTC. Amino acids: CATSDTTSGRAPETQYF.

As regards this clonotype: One end of the junction is discordant with germline, which a read error may explain. V is TRBV27 and J is TRBJ2-3; D not resolved. CDR1 is MNHEY and CDR2 is SMNVEV in the germline V gene (reference sequence). There are 13 residues in the CDR3. The CDR3 DNA is TGTGCCAGCAGTCCGCACCGCCAGCATACGCGGTATTTT. The encoded protein is CASSPHRQHTRYF.

The rearrangement links TRBV15 to TRBJ2-1; D call uncertain. CDR1 and CDR2 (germline): LNHNV, YYDKDF (reference sequence). Trimming took 1 base from V and 2 from J, leaving 9 bases between them. This CDR3 is 15 amino acids long. The CDR3 region has the DNA TGTGCCACCAGCAGAGGCGCGGCAGCCTACAATGAGCAGTTCTTC. It is translated as CATSRGAAAYNEQFF.

This clonotype was counted between two and nine times. The chain uses TRBV2 and TRBJ2-3; tentatively, D is TRBD1 (5 bases). In germline, CDR1 is SNHLY, CDR2 FYNNEI. This CDR3 is 15 amino acids long. Trimming left V 4 bases short and J 2 bases short, with 13 bases between. The CDR3 DNA follows: TGTGCCAGCAGTGGAGTGACAGCACCCACAGATACGCAGTATTTT. This gives the protein CASSGVTAPTDTQYF.

At least ten counts were recorded for this clonotype. The rearrangement joins TRBV5-1 to TRBJ2-6, with 9 positions matching TRBD1. Germline loops: CDR1 SGHRS, CDR2 YFSETQ. The CDR3 is 18 amino acids. Trimming cost V 1 base and J 0 bases; bases outside gene matches: 5. CDR3 protein: CASSLSGQGNSGANVLTF. CDR3 nucleotides: TGCGCCAGCAGCTTGAGTGGACAGGGGAACTCTGGGGCCAACGTCCTGACTTTC.

This clonotype occurred a few times. V usage is TRBV25-1 and J usage is TRBJ2-5, with 11 bases aligning to TRBD2. Trimming at V came to 3 bases and at J to 4 bases, leaving 7 bases not matched to a gene. Germline CDR1 MGHDK, CDR2 SYGVNS. This CDR3 contains 16 residues. The CDR3 DNA reads TGTGCCAGCAGTGAGTTAGCGGGAGGGCCCACAGAGACCCAGTACTTC. Its protein is CASSELAGGPTETQYF.

This clonotype has only a few counts. The chain couples TRBV20-1 to TRBJ1-4; D uncertain. This CDR3 has 16 residues. V was shortened by 6 bases and J by 0 bases, with 17 bases between the two germline ends. CDR1 and CDR2 from the germline V gene are DFQATT and SNEGSKA (reference sequence). The CDR3 nucleotides are TGCAGTGCAGCCGCCACCTTCAGAGCAACTAATGAAAAACTGTTTTTT. This translates into CSAAATFRATNEKLFF.